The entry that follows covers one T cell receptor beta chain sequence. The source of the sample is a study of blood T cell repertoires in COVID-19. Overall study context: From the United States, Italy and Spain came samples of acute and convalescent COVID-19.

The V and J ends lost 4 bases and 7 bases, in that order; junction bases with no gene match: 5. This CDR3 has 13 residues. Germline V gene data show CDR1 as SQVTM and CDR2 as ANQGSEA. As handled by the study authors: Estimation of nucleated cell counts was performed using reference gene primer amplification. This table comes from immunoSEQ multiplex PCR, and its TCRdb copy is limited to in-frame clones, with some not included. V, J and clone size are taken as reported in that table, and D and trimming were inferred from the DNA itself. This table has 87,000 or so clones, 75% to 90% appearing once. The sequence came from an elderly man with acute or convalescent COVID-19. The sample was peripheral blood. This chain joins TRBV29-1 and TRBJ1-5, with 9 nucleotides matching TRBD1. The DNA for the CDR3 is TGCAGCGTTGGCGGGACAGGGTTGCAGCCCCAGCATTTT. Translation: CSVGGTGLQPQHF.